This entry is about one T cell receptor (beta chain). Its antigen is still unknown. Germline values: CDR1 SEHNR, CDR2 FQNEAQ (reference sequence). V was shortened by 5 bases and J by 3 bases, with 15 bases between the two germline ends. The CDR3 contains 15 residues. This sample is drawn from a study of shared clonotypes between healthy human individuals. Whole-study context: Three CD4 naive, three CD4 memory, two CD8 naive and one CD8 memory plate were used per donor. Points from the study as a whole: Roughly 5% of naive CD4 clonotypes were common to several donors. Sampling was confined to blood; repertoires within tissues likely differ.

It was CD45RO-negative cells, positively selected for CCR7, that made up naive CD8 cells, with terminally differentiated effector memory CD45RA+ cells excluded. Healthy and HIV-negative, the adult donors had no recent acute infections or vaccinations. The repertoire was sequenced with immunoSEQ multiplex PCR; TCRdb's copy has only in-frame clones and lacks some. The data show about 2 million clones, about 95% seen once. The chain joins TRBV7-9 to TRBJ2-3; no firm D call. What was sequenced was naive CD8+ T cells sorted from blood. The TCR originated in a man aged 18 to 29 in good health. The CDR3 sequence: CASSATAIETDTQYF. The DNA of the CDR3 is TGTGCCAGCAGCGCTACTGCCATCGAGACAGATACGCAGTATTTT.